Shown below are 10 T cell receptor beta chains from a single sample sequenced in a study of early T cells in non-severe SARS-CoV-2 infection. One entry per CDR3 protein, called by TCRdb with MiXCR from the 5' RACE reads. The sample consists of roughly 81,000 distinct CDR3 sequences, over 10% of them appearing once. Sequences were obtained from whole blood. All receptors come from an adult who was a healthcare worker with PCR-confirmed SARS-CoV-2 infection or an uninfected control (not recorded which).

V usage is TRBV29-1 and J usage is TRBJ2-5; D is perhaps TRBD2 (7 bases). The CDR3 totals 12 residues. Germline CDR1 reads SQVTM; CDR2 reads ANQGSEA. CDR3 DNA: TGCACCCTCTGGGGGGGGCTGGAGACCCAGTACTTC. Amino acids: CTLWGGLETQYF.

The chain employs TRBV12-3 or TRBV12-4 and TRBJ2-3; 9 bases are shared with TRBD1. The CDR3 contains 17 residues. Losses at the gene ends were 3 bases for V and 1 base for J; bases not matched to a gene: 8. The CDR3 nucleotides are TGTGCCAGCAGTTTCCGGACAGGGGAGAGGGGCACAGATACGCAGTATTTT. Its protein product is CASSFRTGERGTDTQYF.

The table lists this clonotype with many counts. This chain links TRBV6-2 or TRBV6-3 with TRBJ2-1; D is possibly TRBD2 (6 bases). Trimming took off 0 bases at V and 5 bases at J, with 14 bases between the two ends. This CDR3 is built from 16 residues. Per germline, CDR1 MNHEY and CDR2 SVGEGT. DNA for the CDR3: TGTGCCAGCAGTTACTCGCGGCCGGGGAGGAACAATGAGCAGTTCTTC. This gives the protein CASSYSRPGRNNEQFF.

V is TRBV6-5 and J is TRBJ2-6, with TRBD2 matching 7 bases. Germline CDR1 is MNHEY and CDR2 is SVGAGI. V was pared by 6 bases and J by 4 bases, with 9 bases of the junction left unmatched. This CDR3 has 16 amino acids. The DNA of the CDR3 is TGTGCCAGCAGGCGGCAAGCGGGAACCGGGGCCAACGTCCTGACTTTC. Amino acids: CASRRQAGTGANVLTF.

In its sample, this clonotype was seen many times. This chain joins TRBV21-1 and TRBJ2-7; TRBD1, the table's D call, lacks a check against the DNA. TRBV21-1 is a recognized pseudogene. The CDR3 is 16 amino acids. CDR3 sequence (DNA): TGTGCCAGCAGCTGCCAACGACAGGGGGGGACCTACGAGCAGTACTTC. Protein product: CASSCQRQGGTYEQYF.

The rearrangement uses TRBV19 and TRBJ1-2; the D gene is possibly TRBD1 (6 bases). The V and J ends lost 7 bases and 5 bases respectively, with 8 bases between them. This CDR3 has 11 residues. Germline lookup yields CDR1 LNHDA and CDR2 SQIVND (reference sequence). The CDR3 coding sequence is TGTGCCAGTATACAGGGATATGGCTACACCTTC. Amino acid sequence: CASIQGYGYTF.

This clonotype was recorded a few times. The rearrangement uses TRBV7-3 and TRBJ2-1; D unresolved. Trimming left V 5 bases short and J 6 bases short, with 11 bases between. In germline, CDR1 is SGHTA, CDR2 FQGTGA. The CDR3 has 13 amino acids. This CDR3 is CASSRAPSNEQFF. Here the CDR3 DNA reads TGTGCCAGCAGCCGAGCCCCTAGCAATGAGCAGTTCTTC. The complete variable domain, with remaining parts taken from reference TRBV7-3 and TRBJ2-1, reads GAGVSQTPSNKVTEKGKYVELRCDPISGHTALYWYRQSLGQGPEFLIYFQGTGAADDSGLPNDRFFAVRPEGSVSTLKIQRTERGDSAVYLCASSRAPSNEQFFGPGTRLTVL.

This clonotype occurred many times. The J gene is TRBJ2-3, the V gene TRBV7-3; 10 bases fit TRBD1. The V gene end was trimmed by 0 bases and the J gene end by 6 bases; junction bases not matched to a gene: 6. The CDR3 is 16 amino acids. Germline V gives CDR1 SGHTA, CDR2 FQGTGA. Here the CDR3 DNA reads TGTGCCAGCAGCTTAACTGGGGACAGGGGTTTCGATACGCAGTATTTT. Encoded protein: CASSLTGDRGFDTQYF.

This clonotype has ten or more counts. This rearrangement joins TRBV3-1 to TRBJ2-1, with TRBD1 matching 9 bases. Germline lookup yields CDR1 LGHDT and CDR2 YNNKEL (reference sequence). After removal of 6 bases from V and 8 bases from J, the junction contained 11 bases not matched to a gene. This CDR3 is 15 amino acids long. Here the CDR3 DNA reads TGTGCCAGCAGAACAACCGGGACAGGGAGGCATGAGCAGTTCTTC. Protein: CASRTTGTGRHEQFF.

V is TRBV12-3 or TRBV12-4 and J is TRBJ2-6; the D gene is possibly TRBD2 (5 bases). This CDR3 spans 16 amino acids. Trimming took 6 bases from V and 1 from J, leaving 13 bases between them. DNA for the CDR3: TGTGCCAGCAGCGCCCGGACTTCGTCTGGGGCCAACGTCCTGACTTTC. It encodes CASSARTSSGANVLTF.